These 24 T cell receptor beta chains came from one sample sequenced in a study of cytomegalovirus exposure and HLA in healthy donors. Vbeta (60) and Jbeta (13) primers were used in the PCR. Produced via immunoSEQ multiplex PCR; TCRdb's table is partial and in-frame only. Here the sample spans more than 100,000 clones, approximately 8.9% being singletons. What was sequenced was PBMCs. These receptors were collected from a woman aged 40 to 55 in good health and CMV-seropositive.

This clone occurred a few times. The V gene is TRBV7-2, the J gene TRBJ2-7; 10 bases align to TRBD2. The CDR3 has 15 amino acids. Per the germline V gene, CDR1 is SGHTA and CDR2 is FQGNSA. J lost 0 bases, V lost 8 bases, and 7 bases had no gene match. In DNA form, the CDR3 reads TGTGCCAGCGGTTCAAGCGGGGGGGCCTCCTACGAGCAGTACTTC. Its protein product is CASGSSGGASYEQYF.

V usage is TRBV2 and J usage is TRBJ2-5; 11 bases are shared with TRBD2. The CDR3 runs 17 residues. The V gene end was trimmed by 1 base and the J gene end by 5 bases; junction bases not matched to a gene: 9. Germline CDR1 is SNHLY and CDR2 is FYNNEI. The CDR3 bases are TGTGCCAGCAGTGAAGGGGTAGCGGGGGGGCTCTATGAGACCCAGTACTTC. This gives the protein CASSEGVAGGLYETQYF.

The table lists this clone with a few counts. V and J are TRBV6-1 and TRBJ1-4; TRBD1 matches 10 bases. CDR3 size: 16 residues. Germline V CDR1 and CDR2: MNHNS, SASEGT. J lost 8 bases, V lost 4 bases, and 10 bases had no gene match. The CDR3 reads CASSGLPGTGDEKLFF. The CDR3 nucleotides are TGTGCCAGCAGTGGCCTCCCCGGGACAGGGGACGAAAAACTGTTTTTT.

The V gene is TRBV4-2, the J gene TRBJ1-4; TRBD1 might be the D (6 bases). CDR1 and CDR2 from the germline V gene are LGHNA and YNFKEQ. V lost 0 bases, J lost 6 bases, and 17 bases lay in between. The CDR3 has 17 amino acids. Here the CDR3 DNA reads TGTGCCAGCAGCCAAGATTTGACAGGAGCGTCGTATGAAAAACTGTTTTTT. Its translation is CASSQDLTGASYEKLFF.

This clone was observed a few times. The V and J genes are TRBV9 and TRBJ2-1, with 11 bases lining up with TRBD2. Germline CDR1 and CDR2: SGDLS and YYNGEE. J was trimmed by 6 bases and V by 4 bases; bases with no gene match: 6. The CDR3 contains 15 residues. Here the CDR3 reads CASSPASGGINEQFF. The CDR3 DNA sequence: TGTGCCAGCAGCCCAGCTAGCGGGGGGATCAATGAGCAGTTCTTC.

V is TRBV7-9 and J is TRBJ2-2; D gene unclear. The V gene lost 0 bases and the J gene lost 0 bases, with 14 bases spanning the gap. Germline loops: CDR1 SEHNR, CDR2 FQNEAQ (reference sequence). CDR3 size: 18 residues. The CDR3 region is CASSLALTDNANTGELFF. CDR3 DNA sequence: TGTGCCAGCAGCTTAGCCCTTACTGATAACGCGAACACCGGGGAGCTGTTTTTT.

Note on this clone: The junction shows a germline mismatch at one end, possibly a read error. The chain couples TRBV6-1 to TRBJ1-2; TRBD1 matches at 10 bases. Germline V gives CDR1 MNHNS, CDR2 SASEGT. The CDR3 contains 15 residues. CDR3 DNA sequence: TGTGCCAGCAGCGAGGGGGACAGGGGAAACTCTGGCTACACCTTC. This gives the protein CASSEGDRGNSGYTF.

CDR3 sequence: CASSQDYSTEAFF. CDR3 sequence (DNA): TGCGCCAGCAGCCAAGATTATAGCACTGAAGCTTTCTTT. This chain connects TRBV4-3 to TRBJ1-1; no firm D call. This CDR3 spans 13 amino acids. The germline V and J ends were trimmed by 0 bases and 4 bases, with 6 bases remaining between them. Germline V gives CDR1 LGHNA, CDR2 YSLEER.

In this sample, this clone turned up a few times. The J gene is TRBJ1-1, the V gene TRBV25-1; 9 bases are a match to TRBD1. From germline, CDR1 is MGHDK and CDR2 SYGVNS. The CDR3 has 17 residues. V trimming: 4 bases; J trimming: 0 bases; junction bases outside the gene matches: 9. The CDR3 DNA reads TGTGCCAGCAGTGGAACCGGGACAGGGAATATGAACACTGAAGCTTTCTTT. It yields the protein CASSGTGTGNMNTEAFF.

The chain couples TRBV29-1 to TRBJ1-2; a weak D match, TRBD1 (6 bases). Per the germline V gene, CDR1 is SQVTM and CDR2 is ANQGSEA. The CDR3 spans 13 residues. V was pared by 8 bases and J by 6 bases, with 19 bases between. The DNA of the CDR3 is TGCAGCACCCCCTCGGGGGGGCGGCATGGCTACACCTTC. This translates into CSTPSGGRHGYTF.

This chain joins TRBV29-1 and TRBJ1-2; D remains unclear. Germline values: CDR1 SQVTM, CDR2 ANQGSEA. The CDR3 totals 12 residues. The V end was cut by 4 bases, the J end by 4 bases, with 10 bases between. The CDR3 is CSVVTGGYGYTF. The CDR3 DNA is TGCAGCGTTGTTACCGGAGGCTATGGCTACACCTTC.

Points on this clone: A junction boundary mismatches the germline segment, possibly from a read error. This same CDR3 is encoded by further DNA sequences in the sample. V gene TRBV7-2 combines with J gene TRBJ2-6, with a possible D match to TRBD1 (5 bases). The CDR3 has 15 residues. The germline gives CDR1 SGHTA, CDR2 FQGNSA. The CDR3 bases are TGTGCCAGCAGGTCTGACAGCTCTGGGGCAAACGTCATGACTTTT. Protein product: CASRSDSSGANVMTF. The complete variable domain, with remaining parts taken from reference TRBV7-2 and TRBJ2-6, reads GAGVSQSPSNKVTEKGKDVELRCDPISGHTALYWYRQSLGQGLEFLIYFQGNSAPDKSGLPSDRFSAERTGGSVSTLTIQRTQQEDSAVYLCASRSDSSGANVMTFGAGSRLTVL.

CDR3 region: CASSFSGLRSSYNSPLHF. The CDR3 DNA sequence: TGTGCCAGCAGCTTCAGCGGGTTAAGGAGCTCCTATAATTCACCCCTCCACTTT. The genes are TRBV7-6 and TRBJ1-6; no definite D call. The germline V gene has CDR1 SGHVS and CDR2 FNYEAQ. V lost 3 bases and J lost 0, with 15 bases in between. The CDR3 contains 18 residues.

V and J are TRBV2 and TRBJ2-3, with 8 positions matching TRBD1. Trimming cost V 6 bases and J 6 bases; bases outside gene matches: 8. The CDR3 consists of 14 residues. The germline gives CDR1 SNHLY, CDR2 FYNNEI. CDR3 protein: CASRDRDPGDTQYF. CDR3 in DNA: TGTGCCAGCAGGGACAGGGACCCCGGTGATACGCAGTATTTT.

This chain links TRBV6-5 with TRBJ1-2; TRBD1 matches 8 bases. The J segment lost 2 bases and the V segment lost 7 bases, leaving 9 bases of the junction unmatched. The CDR3 spans 15 residues. Germline assignment: CDR1 MNHEY and CDR2 SVGAGI. CDR3 bases: TGTGCCAGCACTCTCACAGGGGGAGCCAACTATGGCTACACCTTC. Translating it yields CASTLTGGANYGYTF.

The chain joins TRBV2 to TRBJ1-1; TRBD1 might be the D (6 bases). The CDR3 loop spans 14 amino acids. Trimming cost V 5 bases and J 4 bases, with 14 bases left between them. CDR1 SNHLY and CDR2 FYNNEI come from the germline V gene. The CDR3 loop is CASSKQGLGTEAFF. DNA for the CDR3: TGTGCCAGCAGTAAACAGGGCTTGGGCACTGAAGCTTTCTTT.

Concerning this clone: Relative to the germline gene, one junction end is altered; a read error may explain this. V gene TRBV6-1 combines with J gene TRBJ1-2; tentative D call: TRBD1 (5 bases). CDR3 length equals 13 residues. CDR1 and CDR2 from the germline V gene are MNHNS and SASEGT. The CDR3 DNA follows: TGTGCCAGCAGTGACACGGGGGACTATGGCTACAAATTC. Amino acid sequence: CASSDTGDYGYKF.

Comment on this clone: The same CDR3 arises from other DNA sequences in this sample as well. This rearrangement joins TRBV9 to TRBJ2-1; 8 positions match TRBD2. CDR1 is SGDLS, CDR2 YYNGEE, per germline. The length of the CDR3 is 14 residues. With 2 bases clipped from V and 4 bases from J, the junction kept 2 bases outside the gene matches. The CDR3 spells CASSVGTSYNEQFF. The CDR3 bases are TGTGCCAGCAGCGTTGGGACTAGTTACAATGAGCAGTTCTTC.

The rearrangement uses TRBV4-1 and TRBJ1-2; the match to TRBD1 covers 7 bases. The CDR3 runs 15 residues. Germline loops: CDR1 MGHRA, CDR2 YSYEKL. The V segment lost 1 base and the J segment 2 bases; nucleotides outside the gene matches: 4. The CDR3 region is CASSQGQGPNYGYTF. CDR3 DNA sequence: TGCGCCAGCAGCCAAGGACAGGGCCCAAACTATGGCTACACCTTC.

This chain connects TRBV19 to TRBJ2-2, with TRBD1 identical over 9 bases. The CDR3 runs 17 residues. Trimming took 5 bases from V and 6 from J; bases not matched to a gene: 13. Germline V gene lookup returns CDR1 LNHDA and CDR2 SQIVND (reference sequence). The CDR3, as DNA: TGTGCCAGTAGTCCTGACCCCGGGACAGGGCGGCCCGGGGAGCTGTTTTTT. This encodes CASSPDPGTGRPGELFF.

This clone showed up just a few times. The chain joins TRBV2 to TRBJ1-5; the match to TRBD1 covers 9 bases. The V and J ends lost 5 bases and 11 bases, in that order; junction bases with no gene match: 10. Germline CDR1 is SNHLY and CDR2 is FYNNEI. The CDR3 is 14 residues long. DNA for the CDR3: TGTGCCAGCAGTCAGACAGGGGGGGTTGGAGCCCAGCATTTT. It yields the protein CASSQTGGVGAQHF.

This chain links TRBV5-1 with TRBJ2-7; no clear D gene. The CDR3 spans 15 residues. Germline V gene data show CDR1 as SGHRS and CDR2 as YFSETQ. The V and J ends lost 4 bases and 0 bases respectively, with 14 bases between them. CDR3: CASSQGGSGSYEQYF. As DNA, the CDR3 is TGCGCCAGCAGCCAAGGTGGATCGGGCTCCTACGAGCAGTACTTC.

This sequence joins TRBV10-1 and TRBJ2-5, with 8 bases fitting TRBD2. This CDR3 is 14 amino acids long. The germline gives CDR1 WNHNN, CDR2 SYGVQD (reference sequence). V trimming: 3 bases; J trimming: 2 bases; junction bases outside the gene matches: 2. The CDR3: CASSDSGTQETQYF. The CDR3 nucleotides read TGCGCCAGCAGTGATAGCGGGACTCAAGAGACCCAGTACTTC.

The chain uses TRBV7-3 and TRBJ2-1; 9 nucleotides match TRBD1. CDR1 and CDR2 (germline): SGHTA, FQGTGA. The CDR3 has 16 residues. J lost 6 bases, V lost 0 bases, and 6 bases had no gene match. The CDR3 sequence is CASSLTGGQGSNEQFF. The CDR3, as DNA: TGTGCCAGCAGCTTAACCGGGGGACAGGGAAGCAATGAGCAGTTCTTC.